This T cell receptor (beta chain) was retrieved from a study of T cell responses to AZD1222 COVID-19 vaccine. Whole-study results and caveats: In a largely white British group with more females than males, clonal diversity was possibly underestimated.

As concerns this clone: The antigen is unknown.

Only in-frame clones appear in the TCRdb table, and some are missing; sequencing was by immunoSEQ multiplex PCR. This repertoire shows about 110,000 clones, under 95% found once; its top ten account for roughly 5.6%. In germline, CDR1 is LGHNA, CDR2 YNFKEQ. There are 15 residues in the CDR3. V lost 0 bases to trimming and J lost 9 bases, with 12 bases between them. The chain joins TRBV4-2 to TRBJ1-6; D is ambiguous. Sequencing was performed on peripheral blood, taken 28 days after the second AZD1222 dose. The TCR was taken from an adult who received the AZD1222 COVID-19 vaccine. CDR3 sequence reads: CASSQETAGSSPLHF. The CDR3 region has the DNA TGTGCCAGCAGCCAAGAGACCGCAGGCAGTTCACCCCTCCACTTT.